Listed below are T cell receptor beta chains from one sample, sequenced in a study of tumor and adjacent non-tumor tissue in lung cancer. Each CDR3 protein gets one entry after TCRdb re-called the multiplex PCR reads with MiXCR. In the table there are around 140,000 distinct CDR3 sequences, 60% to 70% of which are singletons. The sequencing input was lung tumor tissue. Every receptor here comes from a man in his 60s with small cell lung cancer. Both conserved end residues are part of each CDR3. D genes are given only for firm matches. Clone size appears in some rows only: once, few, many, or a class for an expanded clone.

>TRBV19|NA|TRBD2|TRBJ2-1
TGTGCCAGTAGTTGGACTAGCGGGAGGCCCTCCTACAATGAGCAGTTCTTC
CASSWTSGRPSYNEQFF
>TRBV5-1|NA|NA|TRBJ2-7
TGCGTCAGTAGCTTGGTGGCGGAACCCTACGAGCAGTACTTC
CVSSLVAEPYEQYF
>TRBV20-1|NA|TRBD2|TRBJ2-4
TGCAGTGTCAAGCCGGGACTAGCGGGAGGGGGAGAAGCCAAAAACATTCAGTACTTC
CSVKPGLAGGGEAKNIQYF
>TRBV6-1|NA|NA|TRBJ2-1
TGTGTCAGTAGTATAGGAAGCGAATTGGACAATGAGCGGTTCTTC
CVSSIGSELDNERFF
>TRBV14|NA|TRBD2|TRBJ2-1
TGTGCCAGCAGCCCCACCCTCACCCCTCTAGCGGGAGGGTTCTTC
CASSPTLTPLAGGFF
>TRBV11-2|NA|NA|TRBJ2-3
TGTGCCAGTACGTCATACGTTACAGATACGGAGTATTTT
CASTSYVTDTEYF
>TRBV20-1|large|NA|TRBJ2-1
TGCAGTGCTAGAGACCCTAAGGAGACTGAGCAGTTCTTC
CSARDPKETEQFF
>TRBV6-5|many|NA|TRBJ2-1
TGTGCCAGCACCAAGGGGGAAGCGAGCAATGAGCAGTTCTTC
CASTKGEASNEQFF
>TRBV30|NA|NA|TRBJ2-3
TGTGCCTGGAGTGTACGAGGGGGAGTAGACACGCAGTATTTT
CAWSVRGGVDTQYF
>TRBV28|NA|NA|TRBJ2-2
TGTGCCAGCAGGGGTCAGCGATTCTACACCGGGGAGCTGTTTTTT
CASRGQRFYTGELFF
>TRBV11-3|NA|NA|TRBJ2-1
TGTGACAGCAGCTCATACCGGGGAAGCGATGAGCAGTTCTTC
CDSSSYRGSDEQFF
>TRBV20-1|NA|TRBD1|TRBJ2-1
TGCAATGCTAGGGGACAGTTAGATGAGCGGTTCTTC
CNARGQLDERFF
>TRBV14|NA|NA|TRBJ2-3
TGTGCCATCAGCCCGACATGGGGTACGCAGTATTTT
CAISPTWGTQYF
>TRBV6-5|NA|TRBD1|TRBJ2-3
TGTGCCAGCAGCCCCGGGACAGCAGGAGATACGCAGTATTTT
CASSPGTAGDTQYF
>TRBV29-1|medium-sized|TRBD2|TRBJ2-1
TGCAGCGTTCCCGGACTAGCCAGTCCTTACAATGAGCAGTTCTTC
CSVPGLASPYNEQFF
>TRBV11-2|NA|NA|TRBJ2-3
TGTGCCAGCAGCTTAGACGGGACTGGCCGCACAGGTACGCAGTATTTT
CASSLDGTGRTGTQYF
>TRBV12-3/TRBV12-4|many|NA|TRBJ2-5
TGTGCCAGCACCGTTAGATCCCAAGAGACCCAGTACTTC
CASTVRSQETQYF
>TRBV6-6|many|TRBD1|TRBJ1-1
TGTGCCAGCAGCCTCGGACAGGGCACTGAAGCTTTCTTT
CASSLGQGTEAFF
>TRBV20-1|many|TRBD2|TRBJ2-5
TGCAGTGCTAGAGATTTTAGGACTAGCGGGAGGGATGACCAAGAGACCCAGTACTTC
CSARDFRTSGRDDQETQYF
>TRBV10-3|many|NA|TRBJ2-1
TGTGCCATCAGTGAGGGGACCCCCGGGGAGCAGTTCTTC
CAISEGTPGEQFF
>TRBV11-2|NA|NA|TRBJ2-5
TGTGACAGCAGCTTAACGGGGTTCGAGACCCAGTACTTC
CDSSLTGFETQYF
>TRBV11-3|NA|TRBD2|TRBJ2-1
TGTGCCTGCAGCTTAAGCCGGGGAGGGGATGGGCAGTTCTTC
CACSLSRGGDGQFF
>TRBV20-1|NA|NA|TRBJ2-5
TGCAGTGCTAGAGGAACTTGGAACCAAGAGATCCAGTACTTC
CSARGTWNQEIQYF
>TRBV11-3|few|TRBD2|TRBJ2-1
TGTGCCAGCAGCTCGGGACTGGCGGGAGGCCCCTACAATGAGCATTTCTTC
CASSSGLAGGPYNEHFF
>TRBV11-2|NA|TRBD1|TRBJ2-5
TGTGCCAGCAGCTTTAGGACAGGATTCCAAGAGACCCAGTACTTC
CASSFRTGFQETQYF
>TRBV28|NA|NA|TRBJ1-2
TGTGCCAGCAGTTCTACGCTGGGGGCAGTAGAGGATGGCTACACCTTC
CASSSTLGAVEDGYTF
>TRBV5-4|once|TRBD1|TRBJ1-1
TGTGCCAGCACCTTGGAAGACAGGGGAGAAATTGAAGCTTTCTTT
CASTLEDRGEIEAFF
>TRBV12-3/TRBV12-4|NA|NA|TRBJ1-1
TGTGCCAGCAGCCCGGGACCTTGGGACACTGAAGCTTTCTTT
CASSPGPWDTEAFF
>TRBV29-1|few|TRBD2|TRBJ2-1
TGCAGCGTTGAAGGGACGGGGGGCAATGAGCAGTTCTTC
CSVEGTGGNEQFF
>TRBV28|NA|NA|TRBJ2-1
TGTGCCAGCAGTTTTTTTAGGGGACCGAATGAGCAGTTCTTC
CASSFFRGPNEQFF
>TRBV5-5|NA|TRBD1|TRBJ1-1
TGTGTCAGCACTACAGGGGGCCTCGCGTTCTTT
CVSTTGGLAFF
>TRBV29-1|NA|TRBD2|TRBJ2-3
TGCAGTGTTGGACTAGCGTCTGGCACAGATACGCAGTATTTT
CSVGLASGTDTQYF
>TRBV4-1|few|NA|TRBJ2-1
TGCGCCAGCAGCCAAGATCCTCGGTACAGGTCCTACAATGAGCAGTTCTTC
CASSQDPRYRSYNEQFF
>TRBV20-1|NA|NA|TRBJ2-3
TGCAGTGCTAGAACTACTCTGGTACGCACAGATACACAGTATTTT
CSARTTLVRTDTQYF
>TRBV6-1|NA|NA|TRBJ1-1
TGTACCATCAGCCGGACGAACACTGAAGCTTTCTTT
CTISRTNTEAFF
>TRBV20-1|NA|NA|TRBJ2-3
TGCGGTGCTAGAGATCCTGCAGGGTCGGATACGCGGTATTTT
CGARDPAGSDTRYF
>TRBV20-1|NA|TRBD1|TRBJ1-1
TGCTGTGCTAGACAGGGAACTTCTGCAGCTTTCTTT
CCARQGTSAAFF
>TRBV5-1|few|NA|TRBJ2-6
TGCACCAGCGAACCCGTCTCTGGGGCCAACGTCCTGACTTTC
CTSEPVSGANVLTF
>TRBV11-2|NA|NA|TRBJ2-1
TGTGCCAGCAGCTTAAGACTCTCCTACAGTGAGCAGTTCTTC
CASSLRLSYSEQFF
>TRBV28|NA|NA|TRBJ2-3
TGCACCAGCAGACCGGGTGGCACAGATACGCAGTATTTT
CTSRPGGTDTQYF
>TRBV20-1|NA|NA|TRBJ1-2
TGCAGTGCTAGAGATACGACATGGAATACCTATGGCTACACCTTC
CSARDTTWNTYGYTF
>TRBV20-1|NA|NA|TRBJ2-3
TGCAGAGCTAGAGAAAAGGGGCTGTCTGAATTCACAGATACGCGGTATTTT
CRAREKGLSEFTDTRYF
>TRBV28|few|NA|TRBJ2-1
TGTGCCAGCAGTTTGCTAGACCTCAATGAGCAGTTCTTC
CASSLLDLNEQFF
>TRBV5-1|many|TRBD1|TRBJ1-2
TGCGCCAGCAGCGCCGGGACAGGGTCGGGCTACACCTTC
CASSAGTGSGYTF
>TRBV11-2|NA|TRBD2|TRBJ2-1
TGTGCCAGCAGCTTTATTGCGGGAGGAGACAATGAGCGGTTCTTC
CASSFIAGGDNERFF
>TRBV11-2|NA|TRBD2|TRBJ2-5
TGTGCCAGCAGCTGGGGACTAGCTGAGACCCTGTACTTC
CASSWGLAETLYF
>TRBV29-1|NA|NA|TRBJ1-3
TGCAGCGTTGAAGGGCCTGGGAACACCATATATTTT
CSVEGPGNTIYF
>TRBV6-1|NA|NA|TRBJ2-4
TGTGCCAGCAGCCACCCCCCCATGGCGGACATTCAGTACTTC
CASSHPPMADIQYF
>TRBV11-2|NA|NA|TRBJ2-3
TGTGCCAGCAGCCCCCTGGGGACGCAACATTTT
CASSPLGTQHF
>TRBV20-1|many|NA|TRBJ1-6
TGCAGTGCTAGAGATCCAGGGGTCTCCTATAATTCACCCCTCCACTTT
CSARDPGVSYNSPLHF
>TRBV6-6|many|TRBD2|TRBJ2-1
TGTGCCAGCAGTTACTCTGGGACTAGCGGGAGTAAGTCCTACAATGAGCAGTTCTTC
CASSYSGTSGSKSYNEQFF